One and the same sample provided the 21 T cell receptor beta chains below, sequenced in a study of cytotoxic CD8 clonotypes in ibrutinib-treated CLL. Generated by immunoSEQ multiplex PCR, the TCRdb table keeps only in-frame clones and is missing some. This table has some 350,000 clones, roughly 71% appearing once. The source was PBMCs, collected after 36 months of ibrutinib treatment. The receptor set was obtained from a human donor with chronic lymphocytic leukemia.

As to this clone: Relative to the germline gene, one junction end is altered; a read error may explain this. This chain connects TRBV20-1 to TRBJ2-7; D is perhaps TRBD1 (6 bases). CDR1 and CDR2 (germline): DFQATT, SNEGSKA (reference sequence). The CDR3 runs 11 residues. CDR3 loop: CSARSGGPPNF. In DNA, the CDR3 is TGCAGTGCTAGAAGTGGGGGCCCCCCCAACTTC.

This clone was counted a few times. The J gene is TRBJ2-7, the V gene TRBV7-9, with D perhaps matching TRBD2 (5 bases). Germline V gene data show CDR1 as SEHNR and CDR2 as FQNEAQ (reference sequence). The CDR3 has 14 amino acids. V was clipped by 5 bases and J by 4 bases, with 15 bases between them. The CDR3 DNA is TGTGCCAGCAGCCACCGGGGTCCACAGTACGAGCAGTACTTC. It is translated as CASSHRGPQYEQYF.

The genes are TRBV5-1 and TRBJ1-2; D unresolved. This CDR3 has 15 residues. Trimming took off 0 bases at V and 4 bases at J, with 13 bases between the two ends. The germline V gene has CDR1 SGHRS and CDR2 YFSETQ. The DNA of the CDR3 is TGCGCCAGCAGCTTGGGATCCCAGGTGATCTATGGCTACACCTTC. It translates to CASSLGSQVIYGYTF.

To note about this clone: This sample also contains other DNA sequences that code for the same CDR3. The chain links TRBV5-1 to TRBJ2-5; TRBD1 is a possible D gene (5 bases). The CDR3 consists of 15 residues. In germline, CDR1 is SGHRS, CDR2 YFSETQ. Trimming took off 1 base at V and 4 bases at J, with 14 bases between the two ends. CDR3 nucleotide sequence: TGCGCCAGCAGCTTGCCCATCGACAGCTCAGAGACCCAGTACTTC. Translation gives CASSLPIDSSETQYF.

The genes are TRBV11-2 and TRBJ2-5; 8 positions match TRBD1. V dropped 1 base and J dropped 4; count of bases not matched to a gene: 5. Per the germline V gene, CDR1 is SGHAT and CDR2 is FQNNGV. The CDR3 is 15 amino acids. The CDR3 protein is CASSLARGLVETQYF. CDR3 DNA sequence: TGTGCCAGCAGCTTAGCCAGGGGGCTCGTAGAGACCCAGTACTTC.

This chain links TRBV25-1 with TRBJ1-6, with D possibly TRBD1 on 5 matching bases. The length of the CDR3 is 14 residues. The V end was cut by 2 bases, the J end by 7 bases, with 9 bases between. The germline V gene encodes CDR1 MGHDK and CDR2 SYGVNS. The CDR3 nucleotides are TGTGCCAGCAGTGAAAGGGGTAAGAATTCACCCCTCCACTTT. This encodes CASSERGKNSPLHF.

The V and J genes are TRBV28 and TRBJ2-5; 8 bases line up with TRBD1. Germline V gene lookup returns CDR1 MDHEN and CDR2 SYDVKM. The junction had 18 bases not matched to a gene; V was cut back by 5 bases and J by 4 bases. The CDR3 is 18 residues long. The CDR3 region has the DNA TGTGCCAGCAGTAGTTGGGACCCGACAGGGGAGGTCGTAGAGACCCAGTACTTC. Translated, it gives CASSSWDPTGEVVETQYF.

This clone was found a few times. Different DNA sequences within this sample yield the same CDR3. The rearrangement joins TRBV27 to TRBJ2-7, with D unresolved. The germline gives CDR1 MNHEY, CDR2 SMNVEV (reference sequence). V was trimmed by 4 bases and J by 2 bases, leaving 3 bases between them. The CDR3 contains 11 residues. The CDR3, as DNA: TGTGCCAGCAGTTCGACCTACGAGCAGTACTTC. Translation: CASSSTYEQYF.

This chain connects TRBV29-1 to TRBJ2-7, with D possibly matching TRBD1 (6 bases). There are 13 residues in the CDR3. V lost 3 bases and J lost 2, with 11 bases in between. Germline CDR1 and CDR2: SQVTM and ANQGSEA. Here the CDR3 DNA reads TGCAGCGTTGAGGGCAGGGGCACCTACGAGCAGTACTTC. As protein: CSVEGRGTYEQYF.

The chain joins TRBV9 to TRBJ2-7, with D possibly being TRBD1 (5 bases). The CDR3 runs to 16 residues. Germline V lookup: CDR1 SGDLS, CDR2 YYNGEE. The ends were cut back, 4 bases at V and 2 bases at J, with 19 bases in the middle. This CDR3 is CASSSKFQGNTYEQYF. The CDR3 DNA follows: TGTGCCAGCAGCTCTAAGTTCCAGGGAAATACCTACGAGCAGTACTTC.

The chain carries TRBV18 and TRBJ1-1; 8 nucleotides match TRBD1. Germline V gene sequence: CDR1 KGHSH, CDR2 LQKENI. V was clipped by 6 bases and J by 9 bases; unmatched bases: 9. The CDR3 has 13 amino acids. The CDR3 nucleotides are TGTGCCAGCTCCTCGGACAGGGATAAGAAAGCTTTCTTT. Translating gives CASSSDRDKKAFF. The full variable domain, with the rest looked up from reference TRBV18 and TRBJ1-1, is NAGVMQNPRHLVRRRGQEARLRCSPMKGHSHVYWYRQLPEEGLKFMVYLQKENIIDESGMPKERFSAEFPKEGPSILRIQQVVRGDSAAYFCASSSDRDKKAFFGQGTRLTVV.

The chain's CDR3 is CASSLDLRGGRTYYEQYF. CDR3 coding DNA: TGCGCCAGCAGCTTGGACCTCCGGGGCGGGAGGACATACTACGAGCAGTACTTC. The chain couples TRBV5-1 to TRBJ2-7; 8 bases align to TRBD2. V trimming: 0 bases; J trimming: 3 bases; junction bases outside the gene matches: 14. This CDR3 is built from 18 residues. Germline CDR1 and CDR2: SGHRS and YFSETQ. Using reference TRBV5-1 and TRBJ2-7 for the parts outside the CDR3, the full variable domain is KAGVTQTPRYLIKTRGQQVTLSCSPISGHRSVSWYQQTPGQGLQFLFEYFSETQRNKGNFPGRFSGRQFSNSRSEMNVSTLELGDSALYLCASSLDLRGGRTYYEQYFGPGTRLTVT.

The genes are TRBV29-1 and TRBJ1-1, with 7 bases fitting TRBD1. The CDR3 is 12 residues long. CDR1 is SQVTM, CDR2 ANQGSEA, per germline. V trimming: 0 bases; J trimming: 6 bases; junction bases outside the gene matches: 1. The CDR3 region is CSVEDQGAEAFF. The CDR3 coding sequence is TGCAGCGTTGAAGATCAGGGGGCTGAAGCTTTCTTT. Looking up the rest from reference TRBV29-1 and TRBJ1-1 gives the full variable domain: SAVISQKPSRDICQRGTSLTIQCQVDSQVTMMFWYRQQPGQSLTLIATANQGSEATYESGFVIDKFPISRPNLTFSTLTVSNMSPEDSSIYLCSVEDQGAEAFFGQGTRLTVV.

The chain uses TRBV9 and TRBJ1-2; 7 nucleotides match TRBD1. The CDR3 length is 15 residues. The V and J ends lost 4 bases and 0 bases, in that order; junction bases with no gene match: 6. Germline-derived CDR1 and CDR2 are SGDLS and YYNGEE. CDR3 bases: TGTGCCAGCAGCCCACGGGACAGTTCTAACTATGGCTACACCTTC. As protein: CASSPRDSSNYGYTF.

The J gene is TRBJ1-4, the V gene TRBV6-5; no clear D gene. The germline V gene has CDR1 MNHEY and CDR2 SVGAGI. Trimming stripped 0 bases from V and 8 bases from J, with 13 bases between. This CDR3 is built from 15 residues. The CDR3 here is CASSYSQRSDEKLFF. The CDR3 coding sequence is TGTGCCAGCAGTTACTCGCAGAGGTCAGACGAAAAACTGTTTTTT.

The rearrangement joins TRBV7-9 to TRBJ2-6, with TRBD1 matching over 9 bases. V gave up 5 bases and J gave up 4 bases; unmatched junction bases: 3. Germline CDR1 is SEHNR and CDR2 is FQNEAQ (reference sequence). The CDR3 runs to 15 residues. In DNA, the CDR3 is TGTGCCAGCAGCACACAGGGGGCAGGGGCCAACGTCCTGACTTTC. This translates into CASSTQGAGANVLTF.

The V gene is TRBV7-7, the J gene TRBJ2-5, with TRBD1 identical over 8 bases. V shed 5 bases, J shed 5 bases, and the junction held 4 bases outside the gene matches. Germline V gives CDR1 SSHAT, CDR2 FNYEAQ (reference sequence). This CDR3 is built from 13 residues. The CDR3 bases are TGTGCCAGCAGCCCGGACAGGGTTGAGACCCAGTACTTC. It translates to CASSPDRVETQYF.

This clone was detected only a few times. In DNA, the CDR3 is TGTGCCAGCAGTTTAACGGGTAGCTATGGCTACACCTTC. This codes for CASSLTGSYGYTF. This chain joins TRBV27 and TRBJ1-2; D gene uncertain. The V and J ends lost 2 bases and 4 bases respectively, with 8 bases between them. The CDR3 totals 13 residues. Germline lookup yields CDR1 MNHEY and CDR2 SMNVEV (reference sequence).

This clone was recorded a few times. The chain carries TRBV5-1 and TRBJ1-3; TRBD1 might be the D (5 bases). V was shortened by 4 bases and J by 0 bases, with 14 bases between the two germline ends. The germline V gene encodes CDR1 SGHRS and CDR2 YFSETQ. The CDR3 contains 16 residues. The CDR3 here is CASSPGHLSSGNTIYF. CDR3 nucleotides: TGCGCCAGCAGCCCCGGACACTTGAGCTCTGGAAACACCATATATTTT.

The table lists this clone with a few counts. V and J are TRBV18 and TRBJ2-7; D not resolved. The CDR3 length is 15 residues. V lost 3 bases, J lost 3 bases, and 15 bases lay in between. Germline assignment: CDR1 KGHSH and CDR2 LQKENI. The CDR3 loop reads CASSPWSRPNYEQYF. The CDR3 nucleotides read TGTGCCAGCTCACCCTGGAGTCGGCCAAACTACGAGCAGTACTTC.

V gene TRBV6-1 combines with J gene TRBJ1-4, with 7 bases matching TRBD1. Unmatched junction bases numbered 10, after V lost 8 bases and J lost 7 bases. The germline V gene encodes CDR1 MNHNS and CDR2 SASEGT. The CDR3 runs 14 residues. CDR3 DNA sequence: TGTGCCAGCTCACCCGGGACAGACTTTGAAAAACTGTTTTTT. This gives the protein CASSPGTDFEKLFF.